Listed here are 16 T cell receptor beta chains from one sample, sequenced in a study of blood T cell repertoires in COVID-19. Sequencing used immunoSEQ multiplex PCR; TCRdb keeps in-frame clones, though not all of them. The sample lists roughly 190,000 clones; over 80% were seen once. The sample comprised peripheral blood. Receptors were obtained from a woman between 55 and 75 years old with COVID-19, enrolled during active disease.

This chain links TRBV6-1 with TRBJ2-7; TRBD2 matches at 9 bases. Germline lookup yields CDR1 MNHNS and CDR2 SASEGT. The CDR3 runs to 18 residues. The trim removed 2 bases at V and 0 bases at J, leaving 11 bases unmatched. The DNA for the CDR3 is TGTGCCAGCAGTGAAAGCCCCGTGGTAGCGGGGGCCTCCTACGAGCAGTACGTC. Translated: CASSESPVVAGASYEQYV.

V usage is TRBV29-1 and J usage is TRBJ2-5; D uncertain. Germline V gene lookup returns CDR1 SQVTM and CDR2 ANQGSEA. The V end was cut by 2 bases, the J end by 7 bases, with 14 bases between. The length of the CDR3 is 13 residues. CDR3: CSVESRLFGTQYF. The CDR3 DNA sequence: TGCAGCGTTGAATCCCGGTTGTTCGGGACCCAGTACTTC.

The DNA of the CDR3 is TGTGCCAGCAGCCGCACTCGGACAGGGGGCATCGATGGCTACACCTTC. This codes for CASSRTRTGGIDGYTF. The rearrangement joins TRBV3-1 (or the pseudogene TRBV3-2) to TRBJ1-2; 11 nucleotides agree with TRBD1. Germline V gene data show CDR1 as LGHDT and CDR2 as YNNKEL (reference sequence). J was trimmed by 6 bases and V by 4 bases; bases with no gene match: 10. The CDR3 covers 16 residues.

V and J are TRBV7-8 and TRBJ1-3, with a possible D match to TRBD1 (6 bases). CDR1 and CDR2 (germline): SGHVS, FQNEAQ. V was shortened by 1 base and J by 8 bases, with 15 bases between the two germline ends. The CDR3 contains 15 residues. The CDR3 region is CASSLGPGEGYTIYF. As DNA, the CDR3 is TGTGCCAGCAGCTTAGGTCCAGGGGAGGGATACACCATATATTTT.

The rearrangement links TRBV24-1 to TRBJ2-3, with 8 bases fitting TRBD1. Per the germline V gene, CDR1 is KGHDR and CDR2 is SFDVKD. With V trimmed by 4 bases and J by 1 base, 12 bases remained unmatched. This CDR3 has 18 residues. The CDR3 is CATSETPGQGRGTDTQYF. CDR3 sequence (DNA): TGTGCCACCAGTGAAACCCCCGGACAGGGTAGGGGCACAGATACGCAGTATTTT.

The gene calls are TRBV19 and TRBJ2-6, with 10 bases matching TRBD1. Unmatched junction bases numbered 6, after V lost 4 bases and J lost 0 bases. Germline lookup yields CDR1 LNHDA and CDR2 SQIVND (reference sequence). This CDR3 has 18 amino acids. The CDR3 reads CASSKTGGIISGANVLTF. Here the CDR3 DNA reads TGTGCCAGTAGTAAGACAGGGGGCATTATCTCTGGGGCCAACGTCCTGACTTTC.

This clone appeared a single time. The chain joins TRBV6-1 to TRBJ2-5; 7 bases agree with TRBD1. This CDR3 comprises 14 residues. V dropped 3 bases and J dropped 6; count of bases not matched to a gene: 7. The germline V gene has CDR1 MNHNS and CDR2 SASEGT. The DNA of the CDR3 is TGTGCCAGCAGTGACGCAGGGGGTACAAAGACCCAGTACTTC. Translation gives CASSDAGGTKTQYF.

The J gene is TRBJ1-1, the V gene TRBV18; 8 bases match TRBD1. Germline loops: CDR1 KGHSH, CDR2 LQKENI. Trimming took 5 bases from V and 5 from J; bases not matched to a gene: 4. The CDR3 is made up of 13 amino acids. In DNA, the CDR3 is TGTGCCAGCTCAGACACAGGGGGAACTGAAGCTTTCTTT. Translation: CASSDTGGTEAFF.

The chain has TRBV3-1 (or the pseudogene TRBV3-2) and TRBJ1-5, with a possible D match to TRBD1 (6 bases). V lost 4 bases and J 2 bases, leaving 9 bases between the germline ends. From germline, CDR1 is LGHDT and CDR2 YNNKEL (reference sequence). The CDR3 sequence is 14 residues long. The CDR3 region is CASSLRQGNQPQHF. CDR3 DNA sequence: TGTGCCAGCAGCCTGAGACAGGGCAATCAGCCCCAGCATTTT.

This chain uses TRBV6-2 or TRBV6-3 with TRBJ2-1; 10 positions match TRBD1. Losses at the gene ends were 5 bases for V and 3 bases for J; bases not matched to a gene: 10. CDR3 size: 17 residues. Germline values: CDR1 MNHEY, CDR2 SVGEGT. CDR3 protein: CASSLRDRGGYYNEQFF. The CDR3 DNA is TGTGCCAGCAGTCTACGGGACAGGGGAGGCTACTACAATGAGCAGTTCTTC.

CDR3 bases: TGTGCCAGCAGCTTGGTCCGTTGGCAGGGGCGCCGGGGAGAGACCCAGTACTTC. Translation: CASSLVRWQGRRGETQYF. The V and J genes are TRBV5-8 and TRBJ2-5, with a weak D call TRBD1 (6 bases). This CDR3 contains 18 residues. CDR1 is SGHTS, CDR2 YDEGEE, per germline. Trimming removed 0 bases from V and 4 bases from J, with 22 bases in between.

This sequence joins TRBV29-1 and TRBJ1-1; D unresolved. Trimming removed 5 bases at V and 5 bases at J, with 15 bases between. Germline V CDR1 and CDR2: SQVTM, ANQGSEA. CDR3 length: 13 amino acids. This CDR3 reads CSVMSGGWTEAFF. Written as DNA, the CDR3 is TGCAGCGTTATGTCTGGCGGGTGGACTGAAGCTTTCTTT.

This chain links TRBV7-2 with TRBJ1-2, with D perhaps matching TRBD1 (6 bases). Germline V gene data show CDR1 as SGHTA and CDR2 as FQGNSA. The CDR3 spans 13 residues. The germline V and J ends were trimmed by 2 bases and 8 bases, with 12 bases remaining between them. The CDR3 reads CASSLSGDQGYTF. In nucleotides, the CDR3 is TGTGCCAGCAGCTTATCAGGGGATCAAGGCTACACCTTC.

This chain connects TRBV29-1 to TRBJ2-3; 14 bases align to TRBD2. V shed 6 bases, J shed 2 bases, and the junction held 4 bases outside the gene matches. The germline CDR1 and CDR2 sequences are SQVTM and ANQGSEA. This CDR3 has 15 residues. CDR3: CSVPGLAGVTDTQYF. The CDR3 DNA reads TGCAGCGTCCCGGGACTAGCGGGAGTCACAGATACGCAGTATTTT.

The V call is TRBV5-4, the J call TRBJ2-3; 11 bases agree with TRBD2. The J segment lost 3 bases and the V segment lost 3 bases, leaving 6 bases of the junction unmatched. The CDR3 length is 16 residues. Germline assignment: CDR1 SGHNT and CDR2 YYREEE (reference sequence). The CDR3 reads CASSSPLAGGTDTQYF. As DNA, the CDR3 is TGTGCCAGCAGCTCGCCCCTAGCGGGAGGAACAGATACGCAGTATTTT.

The chain couples TRBV11-1 to TRBJ2-2, with unresolved D. V was trimmed by 2 bases and J by 7 bases, leaving 8 bases between them. This CDR3 contains 13 residues. The germline V gene has CDR1 SGHAT and CDR2 FQDESV (reference sequence). The CDR3 coding sequence is TGTGCCAGCAGCTTATTGGCAAGCGGGGAGCTGTTTTTT. Translation gives CASSLLASGELFF.